The present entry profiles one TCR beta chain with its context. This sample stems from a study of sequential checkpoint blockade in melanoma. In the study overall: Both treatment sequences were followed by maintenance nivolumab.

Germline CDR1 and CDR2: SGDLS and YYNGEE. CDR3 length: 15 residues. V was cut by 3 bases and J by 6 bases, with 18 bases left in between. The treatment: randomized to nivolumab then ipilimumab (arm A) or the reverse (arm B). PBMC sorting kept live CD3+CD8+ cells without CD19 or CD56. The table came from immunoSEQ multiplex PCR; TCRdb's copy has only in-frame clones and leaves some out. Of about 16,000 clones in the sample, about 92% were seen once. The rearrangement links TRBV9 to TRBJ1-2, with D unresolved. The starting material was CD8+ T cells sorted from blood (inferred from file names), obtained from a patient given nivolumab and ipilimumab in sequence. The receptor was isolated from a human donor with melanoma. The CDR3 protein is CASSASAEVADGYTF. CDR3 coding DNA: TGTGCCAGCAGCGCGTCCGCGGAGGTGGCAGATGGCTACACCTTC.